Below, one T cell receptor (beta chain) is given with its context. The antigen it binds to is not known. Base qualities were left out, and no much larger clone turns up one base away. Library preparation employed RT-PCR. The run used a NextSeq 550. TCRdb reprocessed the public reads (quality trimming at Q25 with fastp, clone calling with MiXCR) and kept in-frame beta chains. CDR3 protein sequences are deduplicated, and each keeps its most common genes and DNA. This sample is represented by hundreds of thousands of distinct CDR3 sequences; approximately 16% of them were singletons. The ten largest clones add up to around 7.9% of the sample. This sample was taken from a study of patients and donors after allogeneic stem cell transplantation (dated by TCRdb to the early 2020s). Measured from the cysteine to the phenylalanine, the CDR3 is 15 residues long. Just the 45-base CDR3 DNA is kept, in frame starting at base 1. The germline V gene gives CDR1 as SGHRS and CDR2 as YFSETQ. Trimming accounts for 4 bases at V and 4 bases at J, while the number of junction bases matched to no gene is 3.

The chain was built from TRBV5-1 and TRBJ2-1, with TRBD2 matching 12 junction bases. Sequencing was done on a sample of blood, either unsorted or a sorted T cell fraction (not recorded which). This clonotype originated in a human donor who was either an allogeneic HSCT recipient or a stem cell or donor lymphocyte infusion donor (not recorded which). It is not recorded whose cells these are; they may come from a transplant donor. CDR3 region: CASSDLAGGYNEQFF. At the DNA level, the sequence is TGCGCCAGCAGCGACCTAGCGGGAGGGTACAATGAGCAGTTCTTC.